The present T cell receptor beta chain was sequenced within a study of metastatic and nonmetastatic thyroid tumors (TCRdb year 2020). Study-wide context: Repertoires from peripheral blood and from tumor or nodule tissue samples of malignant and benign thyroid patients were compared.

Overall study outcomes, separate from this receptor: In both blood and tumor samples, TCR beta diversity was reported to be significantly higher in malignant tumors than in benign nodules.

None of the patients had been given any treatment before thyroid surgery. Using T-cell receptor beta sequencing, the researchers looked back retrospectively at clinical samples from patients, gathered between about 2012 and 2018. This clone occurred a few times. It has no known antigen specificity. This may be a read error, as it is one base from a much larger clone. Other DNA sequences in the same sample also yield this CDR3. Library generation was performed with PCR. The instrument given in TCRdb is Illumina HiSeq 4000. High-throughput sequencing was used to profile the TCR beta-chain CDR3 region of each patient. In the authors' own workflow: The researchers built a classifier to tell apart papillary thyroid cancer patients with distant metastasis, based on CDR3 differences among clinicopathological groups. The Shannon index was used to measure repertoire diversity, and the Morisita-Horn index was used to measure how similar tumor and blood repertoires were. The public reads were quality trimmed at Q25 with fastp and then assembled into clones with MiXCR by TCRdb, keeping productive beta chains. TCRdb, not the original authors, processed these V and J calls. Across this sample there are about 52,000 clones, with about a sixth seen only once. Under 3% of the sample belongs to the ten largest clones.

Reading the germline V gene (reference sequence) gives CDR1 LNHDA and CDR2 SQIVND. Counted from cysteine to phenylalanine, this CDR3 has 17 amino acids. Of all the DNA, just the CDR3 is kept, 51 bases in frame from base 1. Trimming takes 3 bases from V and 2 bases from J, and the germline ends sit 16 bases apart. This TCR was sampled from a female donor with papillary thyroid cancer or a benign thyroid nodule (not recorded which). Some clones in this sample may be carry-over from other donors' samples. Sequenced: blood. The sequence is built from TRBV19 and TRBJ2-2, with a weak D call of TRBD1 (6 bases match). The nucleotide sequence is TGTGCCAGTAGTATTAGGCGGCAAGGGGGAAACACCGGGGAGCTGTTTTTT. Its coded protein is CASSIRRQGGNTGELFF.